The rows below give T cell receptor beta chains drawn from one sample of a study of blood T cell repertoires in COVID-19. Only in-frame clones appear in the TCRdb table, and some are missing; sequencing was by immunoSEQ multiplex PCR. The sample yields over 100,000 clones, roughly 84% seen once. The sample taken for sequencing was peripheral blood. All receptors derive from a woman in her 70s with acute or convalescent COVID-19. Both conserved end residues are part of each CDR3. The order of the fields is V gene, J gene, clone size, D gene, CDR3 protein, CDR3 DNA. A D gene is named only where the DNA matches it firmly. Expanded clones get a size class; other rows say once, few or many, or leave the size out.

V gene: TRBV19; J gene: TRBJ1-1; clone size: once; D gene: NA; CDR3 protein: CASSVLMNTEAFF; CDR3 DNA: TGTGCCAGCTCGGTCTTAATGAACACTGAAGCTTTCTTT
V gene: TRBV3-1/TRBV3-2; J gene: TRBJ1-1; clone size: NA; D gene: NA; CDR3 protein: CASSQGPTEAFF; CDR3 DNA: TGTGCCAGCAGCCAAGGGCCCACTGAAGCTTTCTTT
V gene: TRBV19; J gene: TRBJ2-7; clone size: NA; D gene: NA; CDR3 protein: CASSIDSYEQYF; CDR3 DNA: TGTGCCAGTAGTATCGACAGTTACGAGCAGTACTTC
V gene: TRBV6-5; J gene: TRBJ1-5; clone size: NA; D gene: TRBD1; CDR3 protein: CASSYDDRGQPQHF; CDR3 DNA: TGTGCCAGCAGTTACGACGACAGGGGACAGCCCCAGCATTTT
V gene: TRBV18; J gene: TRBJ2-2; clone size: NA; D gene: NA; CDR3 protein: CASSPRAAGELFF; CDR3 DNA: TGTGCCAGCTCACCACGGGCAGCCGGGGAGCTGTTTTTT
V gene: TRBV3-1/TRBV3-2; J gene: TRBJ1-1; clone size: NA; D gene: NA; CDR3 protein: CASSQTGDTEAFF; CDR3 DNA: TGTGCCAGCAGCCAGACAGGCGACACTGAAGCTTTCTTT
V gene: TRBV18; J gene: TRBJ1-2; clone size: NA; D gene: TRBD1; CDR3 protein: CASSAGTGDYGYTF; CDR3 DNA: TGTGCCAGCTCAGCCGGGACAGGGGACTATGGCTACACCTTC
V gene: TRBV12-3/TRBV12-4; J gene: TRBJ2-3; clone size: NA; D gene: TRBD1; CDR3 protein: CASTGGADTQYF; CDR3 DNA: TGTGCCAGCACAGGGGGCGCGGATACGCAGTATTTT
V gene: TRBV2; J gene: TRBJ2-6; clone size: NA; D gene: TRBD1; CDR3 protein: CASSRQGPTGGANVLTF; CDR3 DNA: TGTGCCAGCTCCAGACAGGGCCCTACGGGTGGGGCCAACGTCCTGACTTTC
V gene: TRBV6-5; J gene: TRBJ1-1; clone size: NA; D gene: NA; CDR3 protein: CASTAQGNTEAFF; CDR3 DNA: TGTGCCAGCACAGCACAGGGTAACACTGAAGCTTTCTTT
V gene: TRBV12-3/TRBV12-4; J gene: TRBJ1-1; clone size: NA; D gene: NA; CDR3 protein: CATKVAVNTEAFF; CDR3 DNA: TGTGCCACCAAAGTGGCAGTGAACACTGAAGCTTTCTTT
V gene: TRBV19; J gene: TRBJ1-1; clone size: NA; D gene: NA; CDR3 protein: CASSLQGSTEAFF; CDR3 DNA: TGTGCCAGTAGCCTGCAGGGGTCCACTGAAGCTTTCTTT
V gene: TRBV5-1; J gene: TRBJ2-2; clone size: NA; D gene: NA; CDR3 protein: CASSLRQEFANTGELFF; CDR3 DNA: TGCGCCAGCAGCCTCCGACAGGAGTTTGCGAACACCGGGGAGCTGTTTTTT
V gene: TRBV5-1; J gene: TRBJ2-7; clone size: NA; D gene: TRBD1; CDR3 protein: CASSLDPGGAYEQYF; CDR3 DNA: TGCGCCAGCAGCTTAGACCCAGGGGGCGCCTACGAGCAGTACTTC
V gene: TRBV19; J gene: TRBJ2-1; clone size: NA; D gene: TRBD2; CDR3 protein: CASSRRGDNEQFF; CDR3 DNA: TGTGCCAGTTCTAGACGGGGGGACAATGAGCAGTTCTTC
V gene: TRBV10-1; J gene: TRBJ2-5; clone size: once; D gene: TRBD2; CDR3 protein: CASSESGPSGRETQYF; CDR3 DNA: TGCGCCAGCAGTGAGTCCGGCCCTAGCGGAAGGGAGACCCAGTACTTC
V gene: TRBV27; J gene: TRBJ2-7; clone size: NA; D gene: TRBD2; CDR3 protein: CASSQGLAGSDEQYF; CDR3 DNA: TGTGCCAGCAGTCAAGGACTAGCGGGGAGCGACGAGCAGTACTTC
V gene: TRBV11-3; J gene: TRBJ2-7; clone size: once; D gene: TRBD1; CDR3 protein: CASSHGQGGYEQYF; CDR3 DNA: TGTGCCAGCAGTCATGGACAGGGAGGCTACGAGCAGTACTTC
V gene: TRBV5-1; J gene: TRBJ2-7; clone size: NA; D gene: TRBD2; CDR3 protein: CASSLAGGPNEQYF; CDR3 DNA: TGCGCCAGCAGCTTGGCGGGGGGGCCCAACGAGCAGTACTTC
V gene: TRBV2; J gene: TRBJ2-5; clone size: NA; D gene: TRBD1; CDR3 protein: CASDRVVQETQYF; CDR3 DNA: TGTGCCAGCGACAGGGTCGTCCAAGAGACCCAGTACTTC
V gene: TRBV15; J gene: TRBJ2-1; clone size: NA; D gene: NA; CDR3 protein: CATSRELPAGTYNEQFF; CDR3 DNA: TGTGCCACCAGCAGAGAACTTCCAGCGGGTACCTACAATGAGCAGTTCTTC
V gene: TRBV6-2/TRBV6-3; J gene: TRBJ1-5; clone size: NA; D gene: NA; CDR3 protein: CASSYSIGAGDDSNQPQHF; CDR3 DNA: TGTGCCAGCAGTTACTCGATAGGAGCAGGGGACGATAGCAATCAGCCCCAGCATTTT
V gene: TRBV2; J gene: TRBJ1-6; clone size: NA; D gene: NA; CDR3 protein: CASMFDRSNSPLHF; CDR3 DNA: TGTGCCAGCATGTTTGACAGGAGTAATTCACCCCTCCACTTT
V gene: TRBV9; J gene: TRBJ2-1; clone size: NA; D gene: TRBD2; CDR3 protein: CASSVGLGSYNEQFF; CDR3 DNA: TGTGCCAGCAGCGTGGGACTAGGCTCCTACAATGAGCAGTTCTTC
V gene: TRBV19; J gene: TRBJ1-2; clone size: NA; D gene: NA; CDR3 protein: CASSKSSGQHVYGYTF; CDR3 DNA: TGTGCCAGTAGTAAGTCGTCGGGACAACATGTCTATGGCTACACCTTC
V gene: TRBV6-6; J gene: TRBJ2-7; clone size: few; D gene: NA; CDR3 protein: CASSYDGGTAYEQYF; CDR3 DNA: TGTGCCAGCAGTTACGATGGGGGCACGGCCTACGAGCAGTACTTC
V gene: TRBV14; J gene: TRBJ1-1; clone size: once; D gene: NA; CDR3 protein: CASSLATGVTEAFF; CDR3 DNA: TGTGCCAGCAGCCTGGCAACGGGGGTAACTGAAGCTTTCTTT
V gene: TRBV6-5; J gene: TRBJ2-1; clone size: NA; D gene: TRBD2; CDR3 protein: CASSYSGGARHEQFF; CDR3 DNA: TGTGCCAGCAGTTATAGCGGGGGGGCAAGACATGAGCAGTTCTTC
V gene: TRBV4-1; J gene: TRBJ1-5; clone size: NA; D gene: NA; CDR3 protein: CASSQRPPREMDNQPQHF; CDR3 DNA: TGCGCCAGCAGCCAAAGACCTCCTAGGGAGATGGACAATCAGCCCCAGCATTTT
V gene: TRBV19; J gene: TRBJ2-2; clone size: NA; D gene: NA; CDR3 protein: CASSGSRGGELFF; CDR3 DNA: TGTGCCAGTAGTGGGTCTCGGGGCGGGGAGCTGTTTTTT
V gene: TRBV11-2; J gene: TRBJ2-3; clone size: NA; D gene: NA; CDR3 protein: CASSLELATDTQYF; CDR3 DNA: TGTGCCAGCAGCTTAGAACTAGCAACAGATACGCAGTATTTT
V gene: TRBV5-4; J gene: TRBJ2-3; clone size: NA; D gene: NA; CDR3 protein: CASSLDPGAVDTQYF; CDR3 DNA: TGTGCCAGCAGCTTGGATCCAGGGGCCGTAGATACGCAGTATTTT
V gene: TRBV3-1/TRBV3-2; J gene: TRBJ1-1; clone size: NA; D gene: TRBD1; CDR3 protein: CASSLRQGESTEAFF; CDR3 DNA: TGTGCCAGCAGCCTCCGACAGGGGGAGAGCACTGAAGCTTTCTTT
V gene: TRBV2; J gene: TRBJ2-7; clone size: NA; D gene: NA; CDR3 protein: CASRPTDTYEQYF; CDR3 DNA: TGTGCCAGCAGACCGACAGATACCTACGAGCAGTACTTC
V gene: TRBV7-9; J gene: TRBJ2-7; clone size: NA; D gene: TRBD2; CDR3 protein: CASSSPGGTSYEQYF; CDR3 DNA: TGTGCCAGCAGCTCCCCCGGGGGGACGTCATACGAGCAGTACTTC
V gene: TRBV30; J gene: TRBJ2-1; clone size: NA; D gene: NA; CDR3 protein: CAWRATIAEQFF; CDR3 DNA: TGTGCCTGGAGGGCCACTATAGCTGAGCAGTTCTTC
V gene: TRBV7-8; J gene: TRBJ1-6; clone size: once; D gene: NA; CDR3 protein: CASSLALGQSSYNSPLHF; CDR3 DNA: TGTGCCAGCAGCTTAGCGCTTGGGCAGAGCTCCTATAATTCACCCCTCCACTTT
V gene: TRBV12-3/TRBV12-4; J gene: TRBJ2-3; clone size: NA; D gene: NA; CDR3 protein: CASSPGAGDTQYF; CDR3 DNA: TGTGCCAGCAGTCCAGGGGCCGGAGATACGCAGTATTTT
V gene: TRBV29-1; J gene: TRBJ2-5; clone size: NA; D gene: TRBD2; CDR3 protein: CSVEVWGGETQYF; CDR3 DNA: TGCAGCGTTGAAGTGTGGGGAGGGGAGACCCAGTACTTC
V gene: TRBV5-6; J gene: TRBJ1-2; clone size: NA; D gene: NA; CDR3 protein: CASSLGSPVAGYTF; CDR3 DNA: TGTGCCAGCAGCTTGGGGTCCCCAGTAGCCGGCTACACCTTC
V gene: TRBV5-8; J gene: TRBJ1-1; clone size: NA; D gene: NA; CDR3 protein: CASSSTKGHFNTEAFF; CDR3 DNA: TGTGCCAGCAGCTCTACAAAAGGACATTTTAACACTGAAGCTTTCTTT
V gene: TRBV5-1; J gene: TRBJ1-1; clone size: NA; D gene: NA; CDR3 protein: CASSLDSSNTEAFF; CDR3 DNA: TGCGCCAGCAGCTTGGACAGTTCGAACACTGAAGCTTTCTTT
V gene: TRBV5-1; J gene: TRBJ1-4; clone size: NA; D gene: NA; CDR3 protein: CASSLLLAGSPNEKLFF; CDR3 DNA: TGCGCCAGCAGCTTGCTTCTCGCAGGCTCCCCTAATGAAAAACTGTTTTTT
V gene: TRBV28; J gene: TRBJ1-2; clone size: NA; D gene: TRBD1; CDR3 protein: CATYRGYGYTF; CDR3 DNA: TGTGCCACCTACAGGGGGTATGGCTACACCTTC
V gene: TRBV6-7; J gene: TRBJ1-4; clone size: NA; D gene: TRBD1; CDR3 protein: CASSYQRDRDSTNEKLFF; CDR3 DNA: TGTGCCAGCAGTTACCAGCGGGACAGGGATTCAACTAATGAAAAACTGTTTTTT
V gene: TRBV19; J gene: TRBJ2-3; clone size: NA; D gene: NA; CDR3 protein: CASSKEGQPSTDTQYF; CDR3 DNA: TGTGCCAGTAGTAAGGAGGGACAGCCTAGCACAGATACGCAGTATTTT
V gene: TRBV28; J gene: TRBJ1-4; clone size: NA; D gene: TRBD1; CDR3 protein: CASSLQGAKEKLFF; CDR3 DNA: TGTGCCAGCAGTTTACAGGGGGCCAAGGAAAAACTGTTTTTT
V gene: TRBV19; J gene: TRBJ2-2; clone size: NA; D gene: TRBD1; CDR3 protein: CAGRQGLASGELFF; CDR3 DNA: TGTGCCGGAAGACAGGGTCTAGCTAGCGGGGAGCTGTTTTTT
V gene: TRBV5-6; J gene: TRBJ2-3; clone size: few; D gene: TRBD1; CDR3 protein: CASSFGTGFTDTQYF; CDR3 DNA: TGTGCCAGCAGCTTCGGGACAGGGTTCACAGATACGCAGTATTTT